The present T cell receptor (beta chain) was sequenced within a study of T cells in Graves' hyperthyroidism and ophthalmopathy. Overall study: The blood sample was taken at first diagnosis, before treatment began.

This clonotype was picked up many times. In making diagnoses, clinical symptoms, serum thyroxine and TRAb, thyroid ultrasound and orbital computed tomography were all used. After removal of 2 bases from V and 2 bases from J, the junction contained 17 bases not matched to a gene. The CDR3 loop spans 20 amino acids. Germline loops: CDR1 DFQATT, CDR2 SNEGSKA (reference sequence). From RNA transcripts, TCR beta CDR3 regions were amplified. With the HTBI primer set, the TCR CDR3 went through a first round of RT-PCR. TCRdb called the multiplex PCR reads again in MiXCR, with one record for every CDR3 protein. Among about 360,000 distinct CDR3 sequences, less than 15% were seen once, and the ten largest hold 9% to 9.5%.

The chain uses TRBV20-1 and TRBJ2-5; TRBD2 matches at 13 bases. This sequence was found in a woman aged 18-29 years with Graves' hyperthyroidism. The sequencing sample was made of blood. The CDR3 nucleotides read TGCAGTGCTAGACAGCTAACATACTGGACTAGCGGGAGCCGGCAAGAGACCCAGTACTTC. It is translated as CSARQLTYWTSGSRQETQYF.